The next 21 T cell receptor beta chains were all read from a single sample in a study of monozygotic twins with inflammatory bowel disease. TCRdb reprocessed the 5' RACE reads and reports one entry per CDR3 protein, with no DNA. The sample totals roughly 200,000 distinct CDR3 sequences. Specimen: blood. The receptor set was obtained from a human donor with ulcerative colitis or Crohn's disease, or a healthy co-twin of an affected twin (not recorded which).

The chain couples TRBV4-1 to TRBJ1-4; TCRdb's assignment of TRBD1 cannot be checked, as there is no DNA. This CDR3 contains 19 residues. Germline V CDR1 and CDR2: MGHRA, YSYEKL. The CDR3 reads CASSQVWTGEGATNEKLFF.

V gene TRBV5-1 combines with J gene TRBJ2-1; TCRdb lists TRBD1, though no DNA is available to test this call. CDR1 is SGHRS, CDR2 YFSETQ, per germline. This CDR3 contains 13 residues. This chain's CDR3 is CASSSPGSNEQFF.

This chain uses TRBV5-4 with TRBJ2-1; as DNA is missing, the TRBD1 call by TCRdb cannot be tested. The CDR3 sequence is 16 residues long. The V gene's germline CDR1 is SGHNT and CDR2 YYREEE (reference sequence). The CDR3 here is CASSSSGGRTYNEQFF.

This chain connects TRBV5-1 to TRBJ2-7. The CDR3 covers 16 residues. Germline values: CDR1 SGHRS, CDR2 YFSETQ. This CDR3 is CASSLASTGSLYEQHF.

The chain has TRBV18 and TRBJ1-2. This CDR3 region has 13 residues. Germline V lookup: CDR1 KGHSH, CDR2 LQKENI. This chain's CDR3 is CASSPGGEYGYTF.

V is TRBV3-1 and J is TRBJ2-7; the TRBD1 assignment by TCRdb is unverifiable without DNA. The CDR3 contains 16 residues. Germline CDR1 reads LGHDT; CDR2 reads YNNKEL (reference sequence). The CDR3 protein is CASSFFSGTGYYEQYF.

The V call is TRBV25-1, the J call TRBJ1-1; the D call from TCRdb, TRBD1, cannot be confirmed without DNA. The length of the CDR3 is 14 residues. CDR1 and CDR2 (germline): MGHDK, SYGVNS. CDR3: CASSEYVPGAEAFF.

CDR3 sequence reads: CSARGGPSDTQYF. This chain connects TRBV20-1 to TRBJ2-3; there is no DNA to check the TCRdb D call of TRBD1. Germline V gene data show CDR1 as DFQATT and CDR2 as SNEGSKA (reference sequence). The CDR3 is 13 amino acids.

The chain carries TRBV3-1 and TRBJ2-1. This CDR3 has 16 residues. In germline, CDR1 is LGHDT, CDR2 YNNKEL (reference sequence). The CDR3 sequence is CASSQAPQRGYNEQFF.

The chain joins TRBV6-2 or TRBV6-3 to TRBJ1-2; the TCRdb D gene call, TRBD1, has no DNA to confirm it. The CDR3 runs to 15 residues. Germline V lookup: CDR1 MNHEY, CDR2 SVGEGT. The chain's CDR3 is CASRTPGREISGYTF.

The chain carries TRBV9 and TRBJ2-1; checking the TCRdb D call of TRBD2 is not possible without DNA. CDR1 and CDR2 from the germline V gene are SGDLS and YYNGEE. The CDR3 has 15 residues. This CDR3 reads CASSVGSSGVSEQFF.

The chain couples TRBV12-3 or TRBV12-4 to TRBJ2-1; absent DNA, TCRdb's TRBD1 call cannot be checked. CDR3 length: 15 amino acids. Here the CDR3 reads CASSLLGTGVNEQFF.

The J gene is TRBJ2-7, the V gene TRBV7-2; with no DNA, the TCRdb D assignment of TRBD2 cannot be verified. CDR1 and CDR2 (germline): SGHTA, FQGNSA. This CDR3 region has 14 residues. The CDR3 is CASTVLAGSYEQYF.

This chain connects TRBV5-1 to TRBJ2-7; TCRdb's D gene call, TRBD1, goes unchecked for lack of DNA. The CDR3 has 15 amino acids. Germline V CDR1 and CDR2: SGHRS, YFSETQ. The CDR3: CASSLGQGESYEQYF.

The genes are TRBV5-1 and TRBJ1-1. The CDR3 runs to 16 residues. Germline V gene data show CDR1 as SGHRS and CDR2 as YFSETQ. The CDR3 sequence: CASSLAAQNLNTEAFF. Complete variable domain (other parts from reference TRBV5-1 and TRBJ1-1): KAGVTQTPRYLIKTRGQQVTLSCSPISGHRSVSWYQQTPGQGLQFLFEYFSETQRNKGNFPGRFSGRQFSNSRSEMNVSTLELGDSALYLCASSLAAQNLNTEAFFGQGTRLTVV.

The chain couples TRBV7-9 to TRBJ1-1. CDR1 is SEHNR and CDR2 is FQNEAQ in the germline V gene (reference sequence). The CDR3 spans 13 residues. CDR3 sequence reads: CASSLIARGEAFF.

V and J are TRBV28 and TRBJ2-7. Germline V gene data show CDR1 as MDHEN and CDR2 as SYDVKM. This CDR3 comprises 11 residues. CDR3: CASSLRSEQYF.

The CDR3 region is CASTSTGAGANVLTF. The V call is TRBV12-3 or TRBV12-4, the J call TRBJ2-6; the D call from TCRdb, TRBD1, cannot be confirmed without DNA. CDR3 size: 15 residues.

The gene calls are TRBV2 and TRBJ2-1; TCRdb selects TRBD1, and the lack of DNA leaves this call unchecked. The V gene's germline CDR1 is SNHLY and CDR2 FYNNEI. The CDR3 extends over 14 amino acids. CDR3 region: CASEGQSRRNEQFF.

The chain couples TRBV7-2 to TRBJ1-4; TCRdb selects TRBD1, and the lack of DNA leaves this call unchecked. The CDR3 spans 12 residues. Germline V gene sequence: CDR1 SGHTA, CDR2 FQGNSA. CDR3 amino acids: CASSLNREELFF.

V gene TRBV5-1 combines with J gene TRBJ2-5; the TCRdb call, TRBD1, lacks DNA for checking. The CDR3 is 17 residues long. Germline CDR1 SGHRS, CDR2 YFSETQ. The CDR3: CASRLGQSVWRQETQYF.